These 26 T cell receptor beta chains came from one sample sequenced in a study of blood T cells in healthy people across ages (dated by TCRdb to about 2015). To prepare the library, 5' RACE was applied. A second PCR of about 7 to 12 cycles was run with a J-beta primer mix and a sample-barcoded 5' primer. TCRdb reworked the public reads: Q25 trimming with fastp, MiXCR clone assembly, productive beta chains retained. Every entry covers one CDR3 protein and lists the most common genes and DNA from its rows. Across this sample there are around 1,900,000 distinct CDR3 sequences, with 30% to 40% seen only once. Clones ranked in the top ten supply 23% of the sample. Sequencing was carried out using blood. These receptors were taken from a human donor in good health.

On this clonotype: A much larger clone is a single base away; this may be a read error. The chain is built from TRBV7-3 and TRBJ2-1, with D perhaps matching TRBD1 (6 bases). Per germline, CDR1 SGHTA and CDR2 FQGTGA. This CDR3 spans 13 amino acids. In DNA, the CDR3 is TGTGCCAGCAGCCAAGGACAGTACAGTGAGCAGTTCTTC. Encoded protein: CASSQGQYSEQFF.

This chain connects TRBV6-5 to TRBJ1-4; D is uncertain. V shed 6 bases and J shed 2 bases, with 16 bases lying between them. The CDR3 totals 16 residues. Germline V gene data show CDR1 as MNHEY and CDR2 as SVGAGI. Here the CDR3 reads CASRIGWGGTNEKLFF. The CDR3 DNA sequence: TGTGCCAGCAGGATTGGATGGGGTGGGACTAATGAAAAACTGTTTTTT.

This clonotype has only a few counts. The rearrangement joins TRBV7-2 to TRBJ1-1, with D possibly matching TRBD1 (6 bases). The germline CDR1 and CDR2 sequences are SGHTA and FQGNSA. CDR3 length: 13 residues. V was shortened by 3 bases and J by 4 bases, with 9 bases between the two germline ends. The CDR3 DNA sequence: TGTGCCAGCAGCTTCGCAGGGGCCACTGAAGCTTTCTTT. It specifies CASSFAGATEAFF.

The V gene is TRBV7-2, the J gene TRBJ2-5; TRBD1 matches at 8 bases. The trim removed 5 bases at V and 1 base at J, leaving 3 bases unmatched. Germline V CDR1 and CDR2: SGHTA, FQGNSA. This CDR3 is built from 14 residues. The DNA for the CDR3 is TGTGCCAGCAGCAAACAGGGGGTCCAAGAGACCCAGTACTTC. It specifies CASSKQGVQETQYF.

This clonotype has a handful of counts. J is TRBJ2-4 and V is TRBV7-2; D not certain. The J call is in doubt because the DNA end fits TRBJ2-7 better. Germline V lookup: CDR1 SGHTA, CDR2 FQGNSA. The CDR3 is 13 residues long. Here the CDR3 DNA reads TGTGCCAGCAGCTTAGCCTCTCAAAGCGAGCAGTACTTC. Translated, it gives CASSLASQSEQYF.

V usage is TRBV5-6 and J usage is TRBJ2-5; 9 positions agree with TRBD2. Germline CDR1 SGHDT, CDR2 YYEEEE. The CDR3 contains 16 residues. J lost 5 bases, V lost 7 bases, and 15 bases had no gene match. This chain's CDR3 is CASVGSGGILWETQYF. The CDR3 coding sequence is TGTGCCAGCGTCGGTAGCGGGGGTATTCTGTGGGAGACCCAGTACTTC.

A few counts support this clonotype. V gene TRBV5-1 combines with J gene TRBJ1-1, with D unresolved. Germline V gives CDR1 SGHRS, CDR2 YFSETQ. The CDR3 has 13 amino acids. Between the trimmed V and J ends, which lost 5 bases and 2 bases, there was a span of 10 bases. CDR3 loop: CASRRVKNTEAFF. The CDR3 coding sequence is TGCGCCAGCAGAAGGGTGAAAAACACTGAAGCTTTCTTT.

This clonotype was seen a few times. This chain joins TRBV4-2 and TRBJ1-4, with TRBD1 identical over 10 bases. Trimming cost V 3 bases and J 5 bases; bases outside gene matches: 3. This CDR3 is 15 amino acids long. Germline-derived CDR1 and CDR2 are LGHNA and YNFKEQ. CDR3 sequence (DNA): TGTGCCAGCAGCCAGACAGGGGGCCTCAATGAAAAACTGTTTTTT. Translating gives CASSQTGGLNEKLFF.

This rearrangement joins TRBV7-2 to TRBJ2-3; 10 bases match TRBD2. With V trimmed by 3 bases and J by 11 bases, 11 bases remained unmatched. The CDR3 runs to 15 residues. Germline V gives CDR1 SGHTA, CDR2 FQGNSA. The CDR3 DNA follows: TGTGCCAGCAGCTTGGGCAGGGGGGGACTAGCGCTGCAGTATTTT. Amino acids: CASSLGRGGLALQYF.

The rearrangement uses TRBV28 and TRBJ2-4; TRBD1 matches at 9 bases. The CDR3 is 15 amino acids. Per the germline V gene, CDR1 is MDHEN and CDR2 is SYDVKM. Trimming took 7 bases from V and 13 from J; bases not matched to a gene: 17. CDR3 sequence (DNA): TGTGCCAGCATTCCCGCCGGGACAGGGACTTTAAGGCAGTACTTC. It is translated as CASIPAGTGTLRQYF.

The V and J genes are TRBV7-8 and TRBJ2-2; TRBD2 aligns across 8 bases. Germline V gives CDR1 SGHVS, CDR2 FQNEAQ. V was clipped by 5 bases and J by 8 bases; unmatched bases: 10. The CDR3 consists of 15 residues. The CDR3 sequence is CASSPTSAASGELFF. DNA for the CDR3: TGTGCCAGCAGCCCGACTAGCGCAGCATCTGGGGAGCTGTTTTTT.

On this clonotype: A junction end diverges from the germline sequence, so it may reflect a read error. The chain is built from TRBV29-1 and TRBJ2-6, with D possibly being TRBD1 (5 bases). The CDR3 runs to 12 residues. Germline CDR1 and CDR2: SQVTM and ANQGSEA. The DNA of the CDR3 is TGCAGCGGCCAAACTGGGGCCAACGTCCGGACTTTC. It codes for CSGQTGANVRTF.

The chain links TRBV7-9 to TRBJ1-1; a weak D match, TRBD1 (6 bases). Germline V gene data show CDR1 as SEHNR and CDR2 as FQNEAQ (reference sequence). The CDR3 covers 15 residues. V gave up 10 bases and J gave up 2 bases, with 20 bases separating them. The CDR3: CATEPGGLKNTEAFF. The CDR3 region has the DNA TGTGCCACCGAGCCGGGGGGCCTCAAAAACACTGAAGCTTTCTTT.

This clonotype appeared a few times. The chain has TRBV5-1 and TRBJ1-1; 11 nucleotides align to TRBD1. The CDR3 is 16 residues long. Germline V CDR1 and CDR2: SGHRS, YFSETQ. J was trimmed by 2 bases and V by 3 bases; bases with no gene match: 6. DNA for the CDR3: TGCGCCAGCAGCTCCGGGACAGGGGGAAAAAACACTGAAGCTTTCTTT. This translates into CASSSGTGGKNTEAFF.

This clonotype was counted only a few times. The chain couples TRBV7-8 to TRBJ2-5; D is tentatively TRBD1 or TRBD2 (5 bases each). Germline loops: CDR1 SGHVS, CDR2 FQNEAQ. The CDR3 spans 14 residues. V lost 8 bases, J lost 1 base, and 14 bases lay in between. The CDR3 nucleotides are TGTGCCAGCGGGGGTCCGCAAATCCAAGAGACCCAGTACTTC. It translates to CASGGPQIQETQYF.

CDR3 in amino acids: CASRVQGAGNEQFF. CDR3 nucleotides: TGTGCCAGCAGGGTCCAGGGGGCAGGCAACGAGCAGTTCTTC. The V gene is TRBV2, the J gene TRBJ2-1; TRBD1 matches at 8 bases. The CDR3 loop spans 14 amino acids. With V trimmed by 6 bases and J by 10 bases, 11 bases remained unmatched. CDR1 is SNHLY, CDR2 FYNNEI, per germline.

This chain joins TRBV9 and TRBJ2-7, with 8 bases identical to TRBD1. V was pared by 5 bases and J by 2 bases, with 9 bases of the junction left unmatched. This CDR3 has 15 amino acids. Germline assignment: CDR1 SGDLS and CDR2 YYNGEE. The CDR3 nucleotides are TGTGCCAGCAGAGACAGGGGTCCCACTCCCTACGAGCAGTACTTC. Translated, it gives CASRDRGPTPYEQYF.

Written as DNA, the CDR3 is TGCAGTGCTAGCCCGGGGGGGAAGCCCCAGCATTTT. The encoded protein is CSASPGGKPQHF. The chain carries TRBV20-1 and TRBJ1-5, with D possibly being TRBD1 (5 bases). The CDR3 has 12 amino acids. The germline V and J ends were trimmed by 3 bases and 8 bases, with 11 bases remaining between them. From germline, CDR1 is DFQATT and CDR2 SNEGSKA (reference sequence).

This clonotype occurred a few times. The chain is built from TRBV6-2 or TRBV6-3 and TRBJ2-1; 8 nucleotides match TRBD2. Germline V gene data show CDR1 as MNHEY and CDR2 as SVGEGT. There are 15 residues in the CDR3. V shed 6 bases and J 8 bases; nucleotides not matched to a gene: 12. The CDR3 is CASSPYGAGVDEQFF. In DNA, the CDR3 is TGTGCCAGCAGCCCCTATGGAGCGGGGGTAGATGAGCAGTTCTTC.

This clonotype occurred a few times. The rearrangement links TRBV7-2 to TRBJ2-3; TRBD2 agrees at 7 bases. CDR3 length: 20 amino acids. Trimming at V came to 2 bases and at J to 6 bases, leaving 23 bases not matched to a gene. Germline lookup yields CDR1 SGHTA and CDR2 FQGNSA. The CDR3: CASSLSIWLAEAKPTDTQYF. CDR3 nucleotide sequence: TGTGCCAGCAGCTTATCGATCTGGCTAGCGGAGGCAAAACCCACGGATACGCAGTATTTT.

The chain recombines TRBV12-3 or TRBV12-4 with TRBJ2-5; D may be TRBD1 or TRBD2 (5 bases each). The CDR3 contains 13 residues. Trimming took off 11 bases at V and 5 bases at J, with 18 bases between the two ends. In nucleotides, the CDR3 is TGTGCCGTTGGAACGACCGGGGCTGAGACCCAGTACTTC. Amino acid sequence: CAVGTTGAETQYF.

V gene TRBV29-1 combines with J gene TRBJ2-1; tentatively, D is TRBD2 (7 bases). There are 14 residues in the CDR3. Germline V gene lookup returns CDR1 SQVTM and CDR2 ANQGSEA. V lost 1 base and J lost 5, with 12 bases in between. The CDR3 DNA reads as TGCAGCGTTGAAGTGAGGGGGGGGAACAATGAGCAGTTCTTC. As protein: CSVEVRGGNNEQFF.

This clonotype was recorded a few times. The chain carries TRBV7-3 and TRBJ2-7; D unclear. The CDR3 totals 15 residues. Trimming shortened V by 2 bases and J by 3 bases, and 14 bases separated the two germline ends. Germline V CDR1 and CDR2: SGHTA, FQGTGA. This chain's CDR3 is CASSLDGSLLYEQYF. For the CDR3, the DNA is TGTGCCAGCAGCTTAGACGGCTCCCTCCTCTACGAGCAGTACTTC.

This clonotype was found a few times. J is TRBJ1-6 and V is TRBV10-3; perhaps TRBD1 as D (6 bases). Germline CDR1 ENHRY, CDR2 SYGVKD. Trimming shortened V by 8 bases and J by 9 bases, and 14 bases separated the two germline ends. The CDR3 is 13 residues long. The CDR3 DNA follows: TGTGCCATCCGCCAGGGGACTTCTTCACCCCTCCACTTT. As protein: CAIRQGTSSPLHF.

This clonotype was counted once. The CDR3 loop reads CASNRQGQPQHF. The CDR3, as DNA: TGTGCCAGCAACCGTCAGGGGCAGCCCCAGCATTTT. The chain uses TRBV7-2 and TRBJ1-5, with D perhaps matching TRBD1 (6 bases). The CDR3 totals 12 residues. Trimming shortened V by 7 bases and J by 7 bases, and 11 bases separated the two germline ends. The V gene's germline CDR1 is SGHTA and CDR2 FQGNSA.

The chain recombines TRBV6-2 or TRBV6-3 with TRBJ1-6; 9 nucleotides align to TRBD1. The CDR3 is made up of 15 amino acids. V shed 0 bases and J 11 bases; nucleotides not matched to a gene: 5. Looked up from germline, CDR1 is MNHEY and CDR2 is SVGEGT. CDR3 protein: CASSYSMGQGPPLHF. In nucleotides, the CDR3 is TGTGCCAGCAGTTACTCGATGGGACAGGGTCCACCCCTCCACTTT.